This is a list of T cell receptor beta chains from one sample in a study of blood T cell repertoires in COVID-19. Clones were read by immunoSEQ multiplex PCR, and TCRdb kept only the in-frame ones, dropping some. The repertoire has around 300,000 clones, 89% of them found once; the top ten carry around 2%. The sample consisted of peripheral blood. These receptors all stem from a man aged 45-65 years with acute or convalescent COVID-19. Both conserved end residues are part of each CDR3. A D gene is named only where the DNA matches it firmly.

d_call: .
j_call: TRBJ1-2
v_call: TRBV30
cdr3_aa: CAWSPYWGDRYGYTF

d_call: TRBD2
j_call: TRBJ2-7
v_call: TRBV7-6
cdr3_aa: CASSIRLAGVPYEQYF

d_call: TRBD1
j_call: TRBJ1-5
v_call: TRBV7-2
cdr3_aa: CASSLVGDRSSGQPQHF

d_call: .
j_call: TRBJ1-1
v_call: TRBV27
cdr3_aa: CASSWGPNTEAFF

d_call: .
j_call: TRBJ1-6
v_call: TRBV27
cdr3_aa: CASSFGQGSYNSPLHF

d_call: TRBD1
j_call: TRBJ1-2
v_call: TRBV28
cdr3_aa: CASRVTGVSYGYTF

d_call: .
j_call: TRBJ2-4
v_call: TRBV6-5
cdr3_aa: CASSSPGLAKNIQYF

d_call: TRBD2
j_call: TRBJ2-5
v_call: TRBV3-1/TRBV3-2
cdr3_aa: CASSQSGGGAQETQYF

d_call: TRBD2
j_call: TRBJ2-3
v_call: TRBV5-1
cdr3_aa: CASSLEAGGRGDTQYF

d_call: TRBD1
j_call: TRBJ1-3
v_call: TRBV5-4
cdr3_aa: CASSPGTDSGNTIYF

d_call: .
j_call: TRBJ2-7
v_call: TRBV7-9
cdr3_aa: CASSLNRGNEQYF

d_call: TRBD2
j_call: TRBJ2-1
v_call: TRBV5-1
cdr3_aa: CASSLRGEPYNEQFF

d_call: TRBD1
j_call: TRBJ1-4
v_call: TRBV10-2
cdr3_aa: CASRAGTGVATNEKLFF

d_call: .
j_call: TRBJ1-1
v_call: TRBV5-1
cdr3_aa: CATMVGGDYTEAFF

d_call: .
j_call: TRBJ1-1
v_call: TRBV12-3/TRBV12-4
cdr3_aa: CASSFHQAEAFF

d_call: .
j_call: TRBJ1-6
v_call: TRBV11-2
cdr3_aa: CASSNRGPRWGNSPLHF

d_call: TRBD1
j_call: TRBJ2-7
v_call: TRBV6-1
cdr3_aa: CASSEPGQGTYEQYF

d_call: TRBD1
j_call: TRBJ1-4
v_call: TRBV5-4
cdr3_aa: CASSMDRGRSEKLFF

d_call: TRBD1
j_call: TRBJ2-7
v_call: TRBV7-9
cdr3_aa: CASSPRDRVEQYF

d_call: .
j_call: TRBJ2-5
v_call: TRBV7-9
cdr3_aa: CAGQPQETQYF

d_call: TRBD1
j_call: TRBJ1-1
v_call: TRBV2
cdr3_aa: CASRPGQGILGSTEAFF

d_call: TRBD1
j_call: TRBJ2-5
v_call: TRBV11-2
cdr3_aa: CASSLVRDRPDLDWYF

d_call: .
j_call: TRBJ2-7
v_call: TRBV11-2
cdr3_aa: CASSLSQGSYEQYF

d_call: TRBD1
j_call: TRBJ1-5
v_call: TRBV5-4
cdr3_aa: CASSTGTGVNQPQHF

d_call: .
j_call: TRBJ1-1
v_call: TRBV5-1
cdr3_aa: CASSFGSGDTEAFF

d_call: TRBD1
j_call: TRBJ1-1
v_call: TRBV2
cdr3_aa: CASKAGTGPGTEAFF

d_call: TRBD2
j_call: TRBJ2-5
v_call: TRBV10-3
cdr3_aa: CAIRTSGAQETQYF

d_call: .
j_call: TRBJ1-6
v_call: TRBV7-3
cdr3_aa: CASSPDRNSPLHF

d_call: .
j_call: TRBJ2-1
v_call: TRBV5-1
cdr3_aa: CASNHYPQSYNEQFF

d_call: TRBD1
j_call: TRBJ2-7
v_call: TRBV5-1
cdr3_aa: CASSLGGSYYEQYF

d_call: TRBD1
j_call: TRBJ1-2
v_call: TRBV24-1
cdr3_aa: CAIDTGVEGGYTF

d_call: .
j_call: TRBJ2-4
v_call: TRBV27
cdr3_aa: CASSLQDSQNIQYF

d_call: TRBD1
j_call: TRBJ2-3
v_call: TRBV19
cdr3_aa: CASSVDRGDTDTQYF

d_call: .
j_call: TRBJ2-7
v_call: TRBV30
cdr3_aa: CAWRIPRSWEQYF

d_call: .
j_call: TRBJ1-4
v_call: TRBV7-9
cdr3_aa: CASSLQGIGGEKLFF

d_call: .
j_call: TRBJ2-1
v_call: TRBV7-9
cdr3_aa: CASTPSSYNEQFF

d_call: .
j_call: TRBJ1-5
v_call: TRBV7-9
cdr3_aa: CASSLAGDNQPQHF

d_call: .
j_call: TRBJ2-1
v_call: TRBV7-9
cdr3_aa: CASSFGWNNEQFF

d_call: .
j_call: TRBJ1-6
v_call: TRBV5-8
cdr3_aa: CASSFTGYNSPLHF

d_call: TRBD1
j_call: TRBJ1-6
v_call: TRBV10-3
cdr3_aa: CAIRTDRGSPLHF

d_call: .
j_call: TRBJ1-2
v_call: TRBV5-4
cdr3_aa: CASSGDGNYGYTF

d_call: TRBD2
j_call: TRBJ2-5
v_call: TRBV11-2
cdr3_aa: CASSLEGGGSKTQYF

d_call: TRBD2
j_call: TRBJ2-1
v_call: TRBV19
cdr3_aa: CASSPSGGLGEQFF

d_call: .
j_call: TRBJ2-7
v_call: TRBV5-6
cdr3_aa: CASSPGRAYEQYF

d_call: TRBD1
j_call: TRBJ2-2
v_call: TRBV24-1
cdr3_aa: CATSDPGQGSTGELFF